What follows are 22 T cell receptor beta chains derived from one specimen sequenced in a study of blood T cell repertoires in COVID-19. The data were produced by immunoSEQ multiplex PCR, yet TCRdb's version contains in-frame clones alone and is incomplete. The sample contains 230,000 or so clones, around 83% of which appear only once. The sample taken for sequencing was peripheral blood. All receptors come from a man aged 40-55 years who had recovered from COVID-19.

J is TRBJ2-1 and V is TRBV5-4; 9 bases fit TRBD1. The CDR3 extends over 17 amino acids. V gave up 5 bases and J gave up 0 bases; unmatched junction bases: 9. Germline lookup yields CDR1 SGHNT and CDR2 YYREEE (reference sequence). The CDR3 DNA follows: TGTGCCAGCAGTCGCGGGACAGGGTTGGGCTCCTACAATGAGCAGTTCTTC. Its protein product is CASSRGTGLGSYNEQFF.

The chain links TRBV5-6 to TRBJ2-2; 15 nucleotides line up with TRBD2. The CDR3 covers 18 residues. The V gene end was trimmed by 4 bases and the J gene end by 4 bases; junction bases not matched to a gene: 8. Germline V gene sequence: CDR1 SGHDT, CDR2 YYEEEE. CDR3 nucleotides: TGTGCCAGCAGCAGGGGGGGACTAGCGGGAGGAATCACCGGGGAGCTGTTTTTT. This encodes CASSRGGLAGGITGELFF. The full variable domain, its missing parts supplied by reference TRBV5-6 and TRBJ2-2, is DAGVTQSPTHLIKTRGQQVTLRCSPKSGHDTVSWYQQALGQGPQFIFQYYEEEERQRGNFPDRFSGHQFPNYSSELNVNALLLGDSALYLCASSRGGLAGGITGELFFGEGSRLTVL.

This clone has a single count. The J gene is TRBJ2-3, the V gene TRBV9, with TRBD2 matching 12 bases. CDR1 and CDR2 from the germline V gene are SGDLS and YYNGEE. The CDR3 runs 17 residues. Losses at the gene ends were 4 bases for V and 1 base for J; bases not matched to a gene: 7. CDR3 DNA sequence: TGTGCCAGCAGCCCCCGACGACTAGCGGGGGGCACAGATACGCAGTATTTT. This encodes CASSPRRLAGGTDTQYF. The variable domain in full, completed from reference TRBV9 and TRBJ2-3, reads DSGVTQTPKHLITATGQRVTLRCSPRSGDLSVYWYQQSLDQGLQFLIQYYNGEERAKGNILERFSAQQFPDLHSELNLSSLELGDSALYFCASSPRRLAGGTDTQYFGPGTRLTVL.

A word on this clone: The germline gene is not matched at one end of the junction; a read error may be the cause. In DNA, the CDR3 is TGTGCTATCAACGAACAGGGGGAAGGCTACACCTTC. Amino acid sequence: CAINEQGEGYTF. The gene calls are TRBV10-3 and TRBJ1-2; TRBD1 matches at 8 bases. This CDR3 comprises 12 residues. Germline CDR1 is ENHRY and CDR2 is SYGVKD.

V is TRBV19 and J is TRBJ2-4; D is perhaps TRBD1 (8 bases). There are 14 residues in the CDR3. Trimming took off 7 bases at V and 4 bases at J, with 14 bases between the two ends. The germline V gene encodes CDR1 LNHDA and CDR2 SQIVND (reference sequence). CDR3 nucleotide sequence: TGTGCCAGTACCTCACAGGGGGGGAAAAACATTCAGTACTTC. Translating gives CASTSQGGKNIQYF. Complete variable domain (other parts from reference TRBV19 and TRBJ2-4): DGGITQSPKYLFRKEGQNVTLSCEQNLNHDAMYWYRQDPGQGLRLIYYSQIVNDFQKGDIAEGYSVSREKKESFPLTVTSAQKNPTAFYLCASTSQGGKNIQYFGAGTRLSVL.

CDR3 DNA: TGTGCCAGCAGCGTCCGGGCTATCGAGGGAGCCAAAAACATTCAGTACTTC. Amino acid sequence: CASSVRAIEGAKNIQYF. The genes are TRBV11-2 and TRBJ2-4, with D possibly being TRBD2 (5 bases). Germline CDR1 and CDR2: SGHAT and FQNNGV. CDR3 length equals 17 residues. The germline V and J ends were trimmed by 5 bases and 0 bases, with 17 bases remaining between them.

This chain uses TRBV27 with TRBJ2-3; D is undetermined. Germline loops: CDR1 MNHEY, CDR2 SMNVEV (reference sequence). This CDR3 comprises 13 residues. V lost 2 bases, J lost 3 bases, and 6 bases lay in between. The CDR3 sequence is CASSLKRTDTQYF. For the CDR3, the DNA is TGTGCCAGCAGTTTAAAACGGACAGATACGCAGTATTTT.

The rearrangement uses TRBV30 and TRBJ1-5; a weak D match, TRBD1 (6 bases). CDR3 length equals 13 residues. Looked up from germline, CDR1 is GTSNPN and CDR2 is SVGIG (reference sequence). Trimming cost V 4 bases and J 4 bases, with 11 bases left between them. DNA for the CDR3: TGTGCCTGGAACAGGGACGGTAATCAGCCCCAGCATTTT. Residues: CAWNRDGNQPQHF.

The V gene is TRBV18, the J gene TRBJ2-7, with 8 bases aligning to TRBD1. The CDR3 loop spans 16 amino acids. The germline CDR1 and CDR2 sequences are KGHSH and LQKENI. With V trimmed by 0 bases and J by 2 bases, 6 bases remained unmatched. CDR3 loop: CASSPPKARGPYEQYF. CDR3 DNA sequence: TGTGCCAGCTCACCACCCAAGGCCAGGGGGCCCTACGAGCAGTACTTC. Supplemented by reference TRBV18 and TRBJ2-7, the full variable domain reads NAGVMQNPRHLVRRRGQEARLRCSPMKGHSHVYWYRQLPEEGLKFMVYLQKENIIDESGMPKERFSAEFPKEGPSILRIQQVVRGDSAAYFCASSPPKARGPYEQYFGPGTRLTVT.

This CDR3 reads CAWAGTANSPLHF. CDR3 nucleotides: TGTGCCTGGGCCGGGACAGCCAATTCACCCCTCCACTTT. The rearrangement uses TRBV30 and TRBJ1-6; 7 bases are shared with TRBD1. Germline CDR1 reads GTSNPN; CDR2 reads SVGIG (reference sequence). The CDR3 runs 13 residues. V was clipped by 5 bases and J by 7 bases; unmatched bases: 5.

The rearrangement uses TRBV9 and TRBJ1-1; D is possibly TRBD1 (6 bases). Trimming stripped 2 bases from V and 0 bases from J, with 11 bases between. Looked up from germline, CDR1 is SGDLS and CDR2 is YYNGEE. The CDR3 loop spans 15 amino acids. As DNA, the CDR3 is TGTGCCAGCAGCGTGCAGGGGAACATGAACACTGAAGCTTTCTTT. It codes for CASSVQGNMNTEAFF.

This clone was recorded only once. This sequence joins TRBV11-2 and TRBJ2-1; 16 bases line up with TRBD2. Germline V gene data show CDR1 as SGHAT and CDR2 as FQNNGV. This CDR3 region has 15 residues. The V and J ends lost 5 bases and 14 bases, in that order; junction bases with no gene match: 9. The CDR3 DNA follows: TGTGCCAGCAGCCCGGGACTAGCGGGAGGGTTGGGGAAGTTCTTC. Protein product: CASSPGLAGGLGKFF. The complete variable domain, with remaining parts taken from reference TRBV11-2 and TRBJ2-1, reads EAGVAQSPRYKIIEKRQSVAFWCNPISGHATLYWYQQILGQGPKLLIQFQNNGVVDDSQLPKDRFSAERLKGVDSTLKIQPAKLEDSAVYLCASSPGLAGGLGKFFGPGTRLTVL.

This chain links TRBV10-3 with TRBJ2-3; 9 bases align to TRBD1. Looked up from germline, CDR1 is ENHRY and CDR2 is SYGVKD. Losses at the gene ends were 10 bases for V and 2 bases for J; bases not matched to a gene: 13. The CDR3 covers 16 residues. CDR3 DNA sequence: TGTGCCACGAGGGGTGTCGGGACAGGGTACACAGATACGCAGTATTTT. This gives the protein CATRGVGTGYTDTQYF.

CDR3 amino acids: CASRADRENTGELFF. CDR3 sequence (DNA): TGTGCAAGTCGCGCCGACAGGGAGAACACCGGGGAGCTGTTTTTT. The chain combines TRBV12-2 with TRBJ2-2; the table assigns TRBD1, which was not confirmed against the DNA. TRBV12-2 is a recognized pseudogene. CDR3 length equals 15 residues.

The rearrangement uses TRBV6-5 and TRBJ2-1; unclear D gene. CDR1 and CDR2 from the germline V gene are MNHEY and SVGAGI. This CDR3 has 14 amino acids. The V end lost 2 bases, the J end lost 0 bases, and 5 bases lay between the germline ends. The CDR3 nucleotides read TGTGCCAGCAGTTACACTTACTCCTACAATGAGCAGTTCTTC. This sequence encodes CASSYTYSYNEQFF.

V usage is TRBV7-9 and J usage is TRBJ2-2, with 10 bases aligning to TRBD2. CDR1 and CDR2 (germline): SEHNR, FQNEAQ (reference sequence). The ends lost 10 bases at V and 6 bases at J; junction bases unmatched: 14. This CDR3 comprises 16 residues. The CDR3 sequence is CATGWTGTSVAGELFF. The CDR3 DNA follows: TGTGCCACCGGGTGGACCGGGACTAGCGTGGCCGGGGAGCTGTTTTTT.

CDR3 in amino acids: CASSLWGSGRSDTQYF. In nucleotides, the CDR3 is TGTGCCAGCAGCTTATGGGGTAGCGGGAGATCAGATACGCAGTATTTT. The chain is built from TRBV7-9 and TRBJ2-3; 9 positions agree with TRBD2. CDR3 length: 16 amino acids. Germline CDR1 reads SEHNR; CDR2 reads FQNEAQ (reference sequence). Trimming at V came to 2 bases and at J to 4 bases, leaving 7 bases not matched to a gene.

This rearrangement joins TRBV11-2 to TRBJ1-6; the D is unclear. The CDR3 totals 15 residues. Trimming left V 5 bases short and J 6 bases short, with 14 bases between. Germline V gives CDR1 SGHAT, CDR2 FQNNGV. The DNA for the CDR3 is TGTGCCAGCAGCATCACCGGGATTTTTAATTCACCCCTCCACTTT. The encoded protein is CASSITGIFNSPLHF.

CDR3 nucleotides: TGTGCTAGTGGTTTAGGGTCAGGGGGCCATAATGAAAAACTGTTTTTT. Protein product: CASGLGSGGHNEKLFF. The chain has TRBV12-5 and TRBJ1-4; 8 positions match TRBD1. Germline V gene lookup returns CDR1 LGHNT and CDR2 FRNRAP. J lost 4 bases, V lost 3 bases, and 7 bases had no gene match. The length of the CDR3 is 16 residues.

This chain connects TRBV4-1 to TRBJ2-7; 7 positions agree with TRBD2. The CDR3 extends over 16 amino acids. Trimming at V came to 10 bases and at J to 4 bases, leaving 19 bases not matched to a gene. Germline V gene lookup returns CDR1 MGHRA and CDR2 YSYEKL. CDR3 protein: CATSPILKTAGYEQYF. CDR3 DNA sequence: TGCGCCACCTCTCCCATCCTGAAGACAGCGGGGTACGAGCAGTACTTC.

The rearrangement joins TRBV5-1 to TRBJ2-5; TRBD1 matches 9 bases. The CDR3 has 16 amino acids. The ends lost 6 bases at V and 2 bases at J; junction bases unmatched: 11. Germline-derived CDR1 and CDR2 are SGHRS and YFSETQ. CDR3 loop: CASTRWGQGFQETQYF. The CDR3 region has the DNA TGCGCCAGCACCCGGTGGGGACAGGGTTTTCAAGAGACCCAGTACTTC.

V is TRBV10-2 and J is TRBJ2-7; D is unresolved. V shed 0 bases and J shed 3 bases, with 6 bases lying between them. The CDR3 runs 13 residues. The germline CDR1 and CDR2 sequences are WSHSY and SAAADI. Here the CDR3 reads CASSESYSYEQYF. As DNA, the CDR3 is TGCGCCAGCAGTGAGTCGTACAGCTACGAGCAGTACTTC.